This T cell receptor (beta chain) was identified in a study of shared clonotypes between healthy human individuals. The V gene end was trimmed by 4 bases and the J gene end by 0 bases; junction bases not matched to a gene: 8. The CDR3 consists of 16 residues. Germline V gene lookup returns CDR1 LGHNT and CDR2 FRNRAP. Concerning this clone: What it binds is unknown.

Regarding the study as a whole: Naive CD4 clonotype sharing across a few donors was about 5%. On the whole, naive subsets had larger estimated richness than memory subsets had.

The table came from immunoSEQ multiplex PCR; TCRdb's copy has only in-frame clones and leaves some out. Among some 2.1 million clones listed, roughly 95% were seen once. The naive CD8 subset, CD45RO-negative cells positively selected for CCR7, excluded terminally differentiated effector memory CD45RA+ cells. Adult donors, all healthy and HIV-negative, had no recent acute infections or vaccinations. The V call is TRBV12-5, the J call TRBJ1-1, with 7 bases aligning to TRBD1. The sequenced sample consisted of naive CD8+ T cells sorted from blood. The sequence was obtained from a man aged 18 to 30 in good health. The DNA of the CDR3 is TGTGCTAGTGGTTGGAACTTGGGACAGATGAACACTGAAGCTTTCTTT. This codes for CASGWNLGQMNTEAFF.